This TCR beta chain is drawn from a study of OX40 agonist ivuxolimab in advanced cancers. CDR3 length: 14 residues. The V end lost 8 bases, the J end lost 4 bases, and 18 bases lay between the germline ends. Profiling relied on immunoSEQ multiplex PCR, and the TCRdb table lists in-frame clones only, not all of them. The table includes 15,000 to 25,000 clones, 65% to 70% detected once. The chain employs TRBV5-3 and TRBJ1-2, with a possible D match to TRBD1 (6 bases). TRBV5-3 is noted as an ORF with a role that remains uncertain. The sample consisted of CD4+ or CD8+ T cells sorted from blood, taken in a trial of the OX40 agonist ivuxolimab. This receptor was obtained from an adult with an advanced solid tumor such as melanoma, head and neck, liver or kidney cancer. CDR3 nucleotides: TGTGCCAGCAGCCCCCAACGGGACACCTATGGCTACACCTTC. Translated: CASSPQRDTYGYTF.